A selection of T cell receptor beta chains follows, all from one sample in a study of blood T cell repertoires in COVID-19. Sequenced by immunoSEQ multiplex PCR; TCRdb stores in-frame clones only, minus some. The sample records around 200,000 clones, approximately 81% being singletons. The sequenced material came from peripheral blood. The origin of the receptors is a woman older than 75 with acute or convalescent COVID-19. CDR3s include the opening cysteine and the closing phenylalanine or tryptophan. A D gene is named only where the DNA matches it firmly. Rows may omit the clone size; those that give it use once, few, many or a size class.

CDR3 DNA: TGTGCCAGCAGCTCCCGGACTAGCTCGGTCGAGACCCAGTACTTC; CDR3 protein: CASSSRTSSVETQYF; V gene: TRBV9; clone size: NA; CDR3 length: 15; J gene: TRBJ2-5; D gene: TRBD2
CDR3 DNA: TGTGCCAGCAGCGATAACAGGGTGGGAAACACCATATATTTT; CDR3 protein: CASSDNRVGNTIYF; V gene: TRBV7-2; clone size: NA; CDR3 length: 14; J gene: TRBJ1-3; D gene: NA
CDR3 DNA: TGTGCCAGCAGTTTCTTAGGGGCAGGTGAGGAAGCTTTCTTT; CDR3 protein: CASSFLGAGEEAFF; V gene: TRBV27; clone size: once; CDR3 length: 14; J gene: TRBJ1-1; D gene: NA
CDR3 DNA: TGTGCCAGCAGCTTAGTAGGGGCAGACAATGAGCAGTTCTTC; CDR3 protein: CASSLVGADNEQFF; V gene: TRBV7-8; clone size: once; CDR3 length: 14; J gene: TRBJ2-1; D gene: NA
CDR3 DNA: TGTGCCAGTAGTATAGATCTCGCTAGCGGCACGCCTGAGCAGTTCTTC; CDR3 protein: CASSIDLASGTPEQFF; V gene: TRBV19; clone size: NA; CDR3 length: 16; J gene: TRBJ2-1; D gene: TRBD2
CDR3 DNA: TGCGCCAGCAGCTTGGGGGCTAGCGGCAGCCTCTTCAATGAGCAGTTCTTC; CDR3 protein: CASSLGASGSLFNEQFF; V gene: TRBV5-1; clone size: NA; CDR3 length: 17; J gene: TRBJ2-1; D gene: TRBD2
CDR3 DNA: TGTGCCAGCTCTCCCTTTTCAGATAACACTGAAGCTTTCTTT; CDR3 protein: CASSPFSDNTEAFF; V gene: TRBV18; clone size: once; CDR3 length: 14; J gene: TRBJ1-1; D gene: NA
CDR3 DNA: TGTGCCAGCAGTTACTCAGGACAGGGGAACTATGGCTACACCTTC; CDR3 protein: CASSYSGQGNYGYTF; V gene: TRBV6-5; clone size: NA; CDR3 length: 15; J gene: TRBJ1-2; D gene: TRBD1
CDR3 DNA: TGTGCCAGCAGCTTATTGGGTAGCGGAGATACGCAGTATTTT; CDR3 protein: CASSLLGSGDTQYF; V gene: TRBV7-9; clone size: NA; CDR3 length: 14; J gene: TRBJ2-3; D gene: NA
CDR3 DNA: TGTGCCAGTAGTCGCACGGGGACAATACTCGGAAACACCATATATTTT; CDR3 protein: CASSRTGTILGNTIYF; V gene: TRBV19; clone size: NA; CDR3 length: 16; J gene: TRBJ1-3; D gene: NA
CDR3 DNA: TGTGCCAGCAGTCTTGGGACTAGCGGGAGTCGAGATACGCAGTATTTT; CDR3 protein: CASSLGTSGSRDTQYF; V gene: TRBV2; clone size: once; CDR3 length: 16; J gene: TRBJ2-3; D gene: TRBD2
CDR3 DNA: TGTGCCAGCAGCTTCGGCGGCTATCCCTCTAACTATGGCTACACCTTC; CDR3 protein: CASSFGGYPSNYGYTF; V gene: TRBV7-9; clone size: NA; CDR3 length: 16; J gene: TRBJ1-2; D gene: NA
CDR3 DNA: TGTGCCAGCAGCTGGGGACAGGGGGCTGGAGATACGCAGTATTTT; CDR3 protein: CASSWGQGAGDTQYF; V gene: TRBV6-5; clone size: NA; CDR3 length: 15; J gene: TRBJ2-3; D gene: TRBD1
CDR3 DNA: TGTGCCAGCAGCTTTCTGACGGGATTGACCGGGGAGCTGTTTTTT; CDR3 protein: CASSFLTGLTGELFF; V gene: TRBV7-2; clone size: NA; CDR3 length: 15; J gene: TRBJ2-2; D gene: NA
CDR3 DNA: TGTGCCAGCAGTGCTCAGGGGGCGGGGGAGCTGTTTTTT; CDR3 protein: CASSAQGAGELFF; V gene: TRBV9; clone size: NA; CDR3 length: 13; J gene: TRBJ2-2; D gene: TRBD1
CDR3 DNA: TGTGCCAGCAGTTACTCACGGGGGAACACTGAAGCTTTCTTT; CDR3 protein: CASSYSRGNTEAFF; V gene: TRBV6-6; clone size: NA; CDR3 length: 14; J gene: TRBJ1-1; D gene: NA
CDR3 DNA: TGTGCCAGTAGTATCTGGACAGGGATCAATCAGCCCCAGCATTTT; CDR3 protein: CASSIWTGINQPQHF; V gene: TRBV19; clone size: NA; CDR3 length: 15; J gene: TRBJ1-5; D gene: TRBD1
CDR3 DNA: TGTGCCAGCAGTAGGGACAGGTTGACTGAAACCCAGTACTTC; CDR3 protein: CASSRDRLTETQYF; V gene: TRBV6-5; clone size: NA; CDR3 length: 14; J gene: TRBJ2-5; D gene: TRBD1
CDR3 DNA: TGTGCCAGCAGCCTCGGGGCCGAGGGGGCCGGGGAGCTGTTTTTT; CDR3 protein: CASSLGAEGAGELFF; V gene: TRBV14; clone size: NA; CDR3 length: 15; J gene: TRBJ2-2; D gene: NA